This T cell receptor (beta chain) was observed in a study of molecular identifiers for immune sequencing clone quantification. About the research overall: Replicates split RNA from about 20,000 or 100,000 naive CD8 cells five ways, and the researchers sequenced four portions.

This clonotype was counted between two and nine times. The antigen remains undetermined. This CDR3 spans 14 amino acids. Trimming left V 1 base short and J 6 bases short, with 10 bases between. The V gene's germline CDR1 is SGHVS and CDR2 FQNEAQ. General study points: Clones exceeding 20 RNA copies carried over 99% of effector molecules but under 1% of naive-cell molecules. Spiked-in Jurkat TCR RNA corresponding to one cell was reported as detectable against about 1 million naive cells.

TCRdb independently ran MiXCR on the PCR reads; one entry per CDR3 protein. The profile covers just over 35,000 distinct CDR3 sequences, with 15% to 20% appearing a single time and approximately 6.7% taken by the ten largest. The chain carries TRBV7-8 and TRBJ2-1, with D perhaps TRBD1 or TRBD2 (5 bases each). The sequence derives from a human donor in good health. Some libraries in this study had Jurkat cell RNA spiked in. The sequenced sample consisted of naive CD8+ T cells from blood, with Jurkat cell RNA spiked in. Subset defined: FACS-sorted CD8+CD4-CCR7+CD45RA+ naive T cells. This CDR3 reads CASSLGGTGNEQFF. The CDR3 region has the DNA TGTGCCAGCAGCTTAGGGGGGACGGGCAATGAGCAGTTCTTC. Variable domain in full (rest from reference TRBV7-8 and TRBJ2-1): GAGVSQSPRYKVAKRGQDVALRCDPISGHVSLFWYQQALGQGPEFLTYFQNEAQLDKSGLPSDRFFAERPEGSVSTLKIQRTQQEDSAVYLCASSLGGTGNEQFFGPGTRLTVL.